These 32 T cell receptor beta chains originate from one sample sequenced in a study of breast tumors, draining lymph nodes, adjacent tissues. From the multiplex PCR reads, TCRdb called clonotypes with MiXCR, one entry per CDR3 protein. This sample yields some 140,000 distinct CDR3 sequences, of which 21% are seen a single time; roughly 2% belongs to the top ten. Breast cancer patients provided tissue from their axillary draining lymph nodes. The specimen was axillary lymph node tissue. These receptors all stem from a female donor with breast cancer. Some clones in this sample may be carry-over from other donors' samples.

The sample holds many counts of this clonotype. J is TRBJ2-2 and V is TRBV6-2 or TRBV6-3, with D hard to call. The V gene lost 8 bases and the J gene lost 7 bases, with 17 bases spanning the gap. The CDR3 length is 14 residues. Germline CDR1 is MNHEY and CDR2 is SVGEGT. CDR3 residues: CASATPGRVGELFF. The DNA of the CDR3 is TGTGCCAGCGCAACCCCCGGACGGGTCGGGGAGCTGTTTTTT.

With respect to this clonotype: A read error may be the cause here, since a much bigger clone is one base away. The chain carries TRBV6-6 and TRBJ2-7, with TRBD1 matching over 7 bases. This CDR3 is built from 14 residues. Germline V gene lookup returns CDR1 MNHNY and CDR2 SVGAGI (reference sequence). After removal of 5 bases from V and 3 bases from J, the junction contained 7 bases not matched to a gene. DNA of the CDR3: TGTGCCAGCAGTGGAGAGCAGGGGGACTACGAGCAGTACTTC. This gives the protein CASSGEQGDYEQYF.

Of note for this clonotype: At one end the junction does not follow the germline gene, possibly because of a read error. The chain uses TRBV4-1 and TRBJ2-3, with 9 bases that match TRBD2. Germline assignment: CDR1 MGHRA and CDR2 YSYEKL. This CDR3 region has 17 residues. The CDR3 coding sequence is TGCGCCAGCAACCAAGAGGCGTCTAGCGGGGCAACAGATACGCAGTATTTT. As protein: CASNQEASSGATDTQYF.

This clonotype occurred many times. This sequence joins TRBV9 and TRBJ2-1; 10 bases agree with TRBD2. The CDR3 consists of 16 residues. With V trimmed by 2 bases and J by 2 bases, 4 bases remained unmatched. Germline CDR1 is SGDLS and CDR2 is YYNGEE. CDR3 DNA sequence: TGTGCCAGCAGCGTTCGGACTAGCGGCACCTACAATGAGCAGTTCTTC. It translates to CASSVRTSGTYNEQFF.

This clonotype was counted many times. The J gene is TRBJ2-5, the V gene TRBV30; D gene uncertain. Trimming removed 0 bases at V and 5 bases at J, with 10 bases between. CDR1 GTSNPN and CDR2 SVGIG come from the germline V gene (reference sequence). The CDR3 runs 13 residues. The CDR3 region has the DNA TGTGCCTGGAGTGTGAAGGGCCGGGAGACCCAGTACTTC. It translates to CAWSVKGRETQYF.

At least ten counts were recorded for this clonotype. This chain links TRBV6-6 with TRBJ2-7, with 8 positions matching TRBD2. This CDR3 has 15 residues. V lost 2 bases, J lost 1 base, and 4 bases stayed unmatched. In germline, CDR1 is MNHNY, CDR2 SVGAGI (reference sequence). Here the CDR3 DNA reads TGTGCCAGCAGTTACGTGGCTAGCGGGTCCTACGAGCAGTACTTC. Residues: CASSYVASGSYEQYF.

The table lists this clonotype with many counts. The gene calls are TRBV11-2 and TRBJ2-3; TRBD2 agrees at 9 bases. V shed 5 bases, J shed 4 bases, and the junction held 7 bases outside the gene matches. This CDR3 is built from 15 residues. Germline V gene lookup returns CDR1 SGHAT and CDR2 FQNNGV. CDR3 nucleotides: TGTGCCAGCAGCCCGGGACTAGCATTCCCAGATACGCAGTATTTT. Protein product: CASSPGLAFPDTQYF.

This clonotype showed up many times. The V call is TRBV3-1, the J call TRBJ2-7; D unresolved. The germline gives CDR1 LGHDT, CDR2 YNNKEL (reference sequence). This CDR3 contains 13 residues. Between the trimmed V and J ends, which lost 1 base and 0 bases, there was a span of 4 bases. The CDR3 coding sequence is TGTGCCAGCAGCCAAGGGGTCTCCTACGAGCAGTACTTC. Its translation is CASSQGVSYEQYF.

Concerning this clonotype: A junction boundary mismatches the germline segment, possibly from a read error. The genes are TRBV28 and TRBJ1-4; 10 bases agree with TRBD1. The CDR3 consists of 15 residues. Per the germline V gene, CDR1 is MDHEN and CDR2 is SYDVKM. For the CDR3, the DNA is TGTGCCAGCAGCACTCCGGGACAGGGGAATGAAGAACTGTTTTTT. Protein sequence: CASSTPGQGNEELFF.

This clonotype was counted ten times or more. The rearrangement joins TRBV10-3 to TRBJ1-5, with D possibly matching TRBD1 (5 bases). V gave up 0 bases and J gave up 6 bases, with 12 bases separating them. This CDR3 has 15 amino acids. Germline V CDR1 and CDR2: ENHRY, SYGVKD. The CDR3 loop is CAISESLGGSQPQHF. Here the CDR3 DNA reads TGTGCCATCAGTGAGTCCCTCGGGGGGAGTCAGCCCCAGCATTTT.

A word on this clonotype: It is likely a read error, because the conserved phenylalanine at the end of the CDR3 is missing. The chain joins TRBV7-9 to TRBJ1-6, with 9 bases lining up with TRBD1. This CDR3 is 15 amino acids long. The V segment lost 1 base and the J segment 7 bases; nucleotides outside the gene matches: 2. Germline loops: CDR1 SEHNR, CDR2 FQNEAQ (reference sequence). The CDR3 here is CASSLVTGGNSPLHL. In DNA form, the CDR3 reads TGTGCCAGCAGCTTAGTGACAGGGGGGAATTCACCCCTCCACCTT.

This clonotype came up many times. The CDR3 region is CATSDSRGGNEKLFF. DNA of the CDR3: TGTGCCACCAGTGATTCACGGGGAGGGAATGAAAAACTGTTTTTT. The chain recombines TRBV24-1 with TRBJ1-4, with no clear D. V was shortened by 2 bases and J by 5 bases, with 11 bases between the two germline ends. The germline gives CDR1 KGHDR, CDR2 SFDVKD. The CDR3 totals 15 residues.

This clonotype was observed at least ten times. The CDR3 nucleotides read TGTGCCTGGAGCCGGGGACTAGCGGGAGGTATTGCCGGGGAGCTGTTTTTT. Residues: CAWSRGLAGGIAGELFF. The chain combines TRBV30 with TRBJ2-2; 15 positions agree with TRBD2. The germline CDR1 and CDR2 sequences are GTSNPN and SVGIG (reference sequence). CDR3 length: 17 residues. Unmatched junction bases numbered 8, after V lost 3 bases and J lost 6 bases.

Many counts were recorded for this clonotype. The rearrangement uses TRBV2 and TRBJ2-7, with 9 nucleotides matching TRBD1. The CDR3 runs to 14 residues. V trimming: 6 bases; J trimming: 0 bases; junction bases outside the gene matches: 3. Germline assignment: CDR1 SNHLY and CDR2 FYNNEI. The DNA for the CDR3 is TGTGCCAGCAGCGGACAGGGGATCTCCTACGAGCAGTACTTC. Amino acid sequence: CASSGQGISYEQYF.

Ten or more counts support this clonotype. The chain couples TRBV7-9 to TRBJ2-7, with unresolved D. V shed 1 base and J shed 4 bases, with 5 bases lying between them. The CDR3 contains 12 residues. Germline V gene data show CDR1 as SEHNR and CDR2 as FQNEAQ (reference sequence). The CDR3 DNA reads TGTGCCAGCAGCTTAGTCGAATACGAGCAGTACTTC. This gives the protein CASSLVEYEQYF.

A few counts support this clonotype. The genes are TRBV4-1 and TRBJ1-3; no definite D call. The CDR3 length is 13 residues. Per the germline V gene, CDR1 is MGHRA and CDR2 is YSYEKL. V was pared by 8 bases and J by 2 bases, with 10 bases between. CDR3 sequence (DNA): TGCGCCAGCCAACCTGGGGCTGGAAACACCATATATTTT. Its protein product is CASQPGAGNTIYF.

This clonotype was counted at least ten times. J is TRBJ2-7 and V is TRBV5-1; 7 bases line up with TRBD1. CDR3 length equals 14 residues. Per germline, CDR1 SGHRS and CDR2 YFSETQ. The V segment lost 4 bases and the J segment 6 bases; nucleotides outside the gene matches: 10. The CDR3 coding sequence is TGCGCCAGCAGCCCACGGGACAGATTCGGCGAGCAGTACTTC. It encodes CASSPRDRFGEQYF.

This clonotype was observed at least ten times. The CDR3 loop reads CASSGRDSLNTGELFF. CDR3 DNA sequence: TGTGCCAGCAGCGGTCGGGACAGCCTTAACACCGGGGAGCTGTTTTTT. V gene TRBV9 combines with J gene TRBJ2-2; 7 nucleotides align to TRBD1. The V gene's germline CDR1 is SGDLS and CDR2 YYNGEE. This CDR3 region has 16 residues. The junction had 7 bases not matched to a gene; V was cut back by 3 bases and J by 2 bases.

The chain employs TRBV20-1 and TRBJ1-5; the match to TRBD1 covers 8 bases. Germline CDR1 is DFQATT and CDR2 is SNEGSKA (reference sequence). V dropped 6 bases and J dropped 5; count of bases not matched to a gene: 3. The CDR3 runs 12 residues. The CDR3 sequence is CSAETGDQPQHF. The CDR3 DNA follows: TGCAGTGCAGAGACAGGGGATCAGCCCCAGCATTTT.

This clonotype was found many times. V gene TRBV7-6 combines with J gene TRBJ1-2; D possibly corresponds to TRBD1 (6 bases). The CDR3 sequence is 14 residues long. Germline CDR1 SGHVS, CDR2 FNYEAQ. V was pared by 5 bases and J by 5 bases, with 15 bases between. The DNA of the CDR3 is TGTGCCAGCAGCCCCCAGTCAGGGGATTATGGCTACACCTTC. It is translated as CASSPQSGDYGYTF.

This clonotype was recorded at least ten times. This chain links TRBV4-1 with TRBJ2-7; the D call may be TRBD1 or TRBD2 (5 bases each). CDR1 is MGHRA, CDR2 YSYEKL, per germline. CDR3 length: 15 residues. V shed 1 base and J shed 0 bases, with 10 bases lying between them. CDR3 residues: CASSQVEGSSYEQYF. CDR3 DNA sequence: TGCGCCAGCAGCCAAGTAGAGGGGAGCTCCTACGAGCAGTACTTC.

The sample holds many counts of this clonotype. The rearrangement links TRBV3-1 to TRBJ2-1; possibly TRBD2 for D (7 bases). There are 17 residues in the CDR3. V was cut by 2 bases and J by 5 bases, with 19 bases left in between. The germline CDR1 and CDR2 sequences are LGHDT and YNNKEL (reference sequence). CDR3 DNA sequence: TGTGCCAGCAGCCAACCAGGAGGGGGAGGGCCGCACAATGAGCAGTTCTTC. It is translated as CASSQPGGGGPHNEQFF.

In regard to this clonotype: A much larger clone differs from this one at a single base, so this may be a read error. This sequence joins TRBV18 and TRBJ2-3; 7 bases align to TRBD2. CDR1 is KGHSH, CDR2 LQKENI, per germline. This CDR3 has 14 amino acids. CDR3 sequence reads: CASSGPSGTDAQYF. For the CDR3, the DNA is TGTGCCAGCTCAGGGCCTAGCGGAACAGATGCGCAGTATTTT.

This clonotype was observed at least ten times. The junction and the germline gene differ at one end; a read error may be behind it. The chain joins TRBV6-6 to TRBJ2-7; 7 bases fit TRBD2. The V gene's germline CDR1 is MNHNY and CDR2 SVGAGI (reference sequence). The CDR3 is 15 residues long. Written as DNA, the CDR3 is TGTGCCAGCAGTTACTCCGGGGAGGGAGGGCCTCTGCTGGGCTTC. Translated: CASSYSGEGGPLLGF.

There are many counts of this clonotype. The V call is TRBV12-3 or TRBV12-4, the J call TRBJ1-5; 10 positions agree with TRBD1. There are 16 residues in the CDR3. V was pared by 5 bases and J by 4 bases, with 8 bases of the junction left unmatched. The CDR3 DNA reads TGTGCCAGCAGTCCCGCGACAGGGGGCGGGAATCAGCCCCAGCATTTT. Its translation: CASSPATGGGNQPQHF.

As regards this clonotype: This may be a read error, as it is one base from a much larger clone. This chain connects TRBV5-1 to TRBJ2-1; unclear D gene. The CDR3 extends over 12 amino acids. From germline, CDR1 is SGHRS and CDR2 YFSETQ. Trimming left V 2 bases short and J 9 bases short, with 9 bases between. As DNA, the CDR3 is TGCGCCAGCAGCTTCAGGAAGGCTGAGCAGTTCTTC. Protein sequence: CASSFRKAEQFF.

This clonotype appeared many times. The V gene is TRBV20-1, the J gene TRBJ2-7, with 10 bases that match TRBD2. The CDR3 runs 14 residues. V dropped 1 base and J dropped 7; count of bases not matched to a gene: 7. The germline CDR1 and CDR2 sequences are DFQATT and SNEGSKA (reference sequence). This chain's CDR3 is CSARVGLAVAEQYF. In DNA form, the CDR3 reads TGCAGTGCTAGAGTCGGACTAGCGGTCGCAGAGCAGTACTTC.

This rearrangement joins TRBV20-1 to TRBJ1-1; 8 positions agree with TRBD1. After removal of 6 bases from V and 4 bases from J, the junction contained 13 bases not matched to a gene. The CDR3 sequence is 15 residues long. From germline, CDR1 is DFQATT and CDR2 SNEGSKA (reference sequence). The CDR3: CSARGRQGLSTEAFF. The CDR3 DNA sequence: TGCAGTGCCCGGGGCCGACAGGGGTTGAGCACTGAAGCTTTCTTT.

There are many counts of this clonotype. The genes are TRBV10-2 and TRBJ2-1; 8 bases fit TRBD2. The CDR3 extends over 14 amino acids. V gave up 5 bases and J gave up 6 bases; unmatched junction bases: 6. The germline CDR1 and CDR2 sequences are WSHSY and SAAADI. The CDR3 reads CASSKGLERNEQFF. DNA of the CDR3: TGCGCCAGCAGTAAGGGACTAGAACGCAATGAGCAGTTCTTC.

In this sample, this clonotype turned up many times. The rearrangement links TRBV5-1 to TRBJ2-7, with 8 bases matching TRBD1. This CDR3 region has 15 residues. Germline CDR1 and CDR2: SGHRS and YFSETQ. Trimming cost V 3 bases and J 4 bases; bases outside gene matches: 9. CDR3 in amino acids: CASSSRGRGHYEQYF. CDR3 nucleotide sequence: TGCGCCAGCAGCTCAAGGGGCAGGGGGCATTACGAGCAGTACTTC.

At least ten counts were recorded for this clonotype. The CDR3 DNA reads as TGTGCCAGCAGTTTCTTCCCAAGCACAGATACGCAGTATTTT. It codes for CASSFFPSTDTQYF. V usage is TRBV12-3 or TRBV12-4 and J usage is TRBJ2-3; no clear D. Trimming shortened V by 3 bases and J by 0 bases, and 7 bases separated the two germline ends. The CDR3 consists of 14 residues.

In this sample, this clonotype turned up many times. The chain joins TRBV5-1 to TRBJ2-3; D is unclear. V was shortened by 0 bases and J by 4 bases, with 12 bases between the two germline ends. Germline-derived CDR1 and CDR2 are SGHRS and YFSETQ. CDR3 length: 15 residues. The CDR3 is CASSLGPWVADTQYF. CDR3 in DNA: TGCGCCAGCAGCTTGGGGCCCTGGGTAGCAGATACGCAGTATTTT.